A single sample gave rise to the 19 T cell receptor beta chains below, sequenced in a study of shared clonotypes between healthy human individuals. Using immunoSEQ multiplex PCR, the repertoire was profiled, and TCRdb retains in-frame clones only, with some absent. There are around 330,000 clones in the sample; over 65% occur only once, and 10% lies in the top ten. Sequences were obtained from memory CD4+ T cells sorted from blood. Subset described: CD45RA-negative fraction. Every receptor here comes from a young man in good health.

This chain uses TRBV10-2 with TRBJ1-3; D is perhaps TRBD1 (6 bases). The CDR3 has 16 amino acids. The V end lost 6 bases, the J end lost 0 bases, and 15 bases lay between the germline ends. Germline CDR1 WSHSY, CDR2 SAAADI. The CDR3 here is CASSGKRQASGNTIYF. CDR3 nucleotide sequence: TGCGCCAGCAGCGGAAAGAGACAGGCCTCTGGAAACACCATATATTTT.

The chain carries TRBV10-3 and TRBJ2-2; tentatively, D is TRBD2 (5 bases). The CDR3 runs 15 residues. CDR1 ENHRY and CDR2 SYGVKD come from the germline V gene. The V end lost 11 bases, the J end lost 2 bases, and 18 bases lay between the germline ends. The DNA of the CDR3 is TGTGCCGTGGGGTCCGGGGTCACCAACACCGGGGAGCTGTTTTTT. Its translation: CAVGSGVTNTGELFF.

This sequence joins TRBV7-9 and TRBJ2-3, with D perhaps assigned TRBD1 or TRBD2 (6 bases each). The CDR3 length is 15 residues. Germline CDR1 reads SEHNR; CDR2 reads FQNEAQ (reference sequence). V dropped 0 bases and J dropped 4 bases, with 11 bases sitting between them. CDR3 amino acids: CASSLAGGVADTQYF. Written as DNA, the CDR3 is TGTGCCAGCAGCTTAGCGGGGGGCGTGGCAGATACGCAGTATTTT.

The chain has TRBV14 and TRBJ2-2, with TRBD2 matching 10 bases. Unmatched junction bases numbered 8, after V lost 2 bases and J lost 8 bases. CDR1 and CDR2 from the germline V gene are SGHDN and FVKESK. The CDR3 runs to 16 residues. CDR3 amino acids: CASSQTSGVDRGELFF. The DNA for the CDR3 is TGTGCCAGCAGCCAAACTAGCGGGGTGGACAGAGGGGAGCTGTTTTTT. Using reference TRBV14 and TRBJ2-2 for the parts outside the CDR3, the full variable domain is EAGVTQFPSHSVIEKGQTVTLRCDPISGHDNLYWYRRVMGKEIKFLLHFVKESKQDESGMPNNRFLAERTGGTYSTLKVQPAELEDSGVYFCASSQTSGVDRGELFFGEGSRLTVL.

This clone occurred once. The CDR3 nucleotides read TGCGCCAGCAGCCAAGGGCTCCCTATTGGGTTAGGCGGATACGAGCAGTACTTC. Residues: CASSQGLPIGLGGYEQYF. The gene calls are TRBV4-1 and TRBJ2-7; D not certain. This CDR3 comprises 18 residues. V was cut by 1 base and J by 4 bases, with 23 bases left in between. The germline gives CDR1 MGHRA, CDR2 YSYEKL.

The chain links TRBV18 to TRBJ1-3, with a weak D call TRBD1 (5 bases). Between the trimmed V and J ends, which lost 3 bases and 4 bases, there was a span of 19 bases. This CDR3 region has 17 residues. Germline loops: CDR1 KGHSH, CDR2 LQKENI. CDR3 loop: CASSPMAGLVPGNTIYF. CDR3 coding DNA: TGTGCCAGCTCACCCATGGCAGGGTTGGTCCCCGGAAACACCATATATTTT.

The table lists this clone with a count of one. The chain employs TRBV28 and TRBJ2-2, with 10 bases identical to TRBD1. Per germline, CDR1 MDHEN and CDR2 SYDVKM. The CDR3 has 17 amino acids. V lost 6 bases and J lost 5; bases outside the gene matches: 12. Here the CDR3 DNA reads TGTGCCAGCAGCCCCGCGGCGGGACAGGGGTGGACCGGGGAGCTGTTTTTT. Protein: CASSPAAGQGWTGELFF.

This clone was counted a single time. This chain links TRBV12-5 with TRBJ2-7; 7 nucleotides line up with TRBD1. CDR1 and CDR2 from the germline V gene are LGHNT and FRNRAP. With 6 bases clipped from V and 2 bases from J, the junction kept 7 bases outside the gene matches. The CDR3 runs to 14 residues. The CDR3 sequence is CASGGEGQTYEQYF. DNA of the CDR3: TGTGCTAGTGGGGGAGAGGGACAGACCTACGAGCAGTACTTC.

The chain recombines TRBV29-1 with TRBJ2-7, with D possibly matching TRBD1 (6 bases). Germline-derived CDR1 and CDR2 are SQVTM and ANQGSEA. The CDR3 has 13 residues. V was trimmed by 2 bases and J by 3 bases, leaving 11 bases between them. The CDR3 region is CSVERDKDYEQYF. CDR3 coding DNA: TGCAGCGTTGAAAGGGACAAAGACTACGAGCAGTACTTC.

Ten or more counts support this clone. Other DNA sequences in the sample encode the same CDR3. The rearrangement joins TRBV5-6 to TRBJ1-1; D ambiguous. Germline loops: CDR1 SGHDT, CDR2 YYEEEE. V was pared by 1 base and J by 6 bases, with 13 bases between. CDR3 size: 14 residues. The CDR3 region has the DNA TGTGCCAGCAGCTTGAATGTCTTGTGGGCTGAAGCTTTCTTT. It encodes CASSLNVLWAEAFF.

Only a few counts were recorded for this clone. The CDR3 DNA follows: TGTGCCAGCAGCAAAAACGTAGAGCAGTTCTTC. This codes for CASSKNVEQFF. The chain combines TRBV21-1 with TRBJ2-1. TRBV21-1 is labeled a pseudogene. The CDR3 is 11 amino acids.

This clone was counted a few times. This chain links TRBV2 with TRBJ2-7; the D gene is possibly TRBD1 (5 bases). The V and J ends lost 3 bases and 2 bases respectively, with 11 bases between them. This CDR3 region has 14 residues. CDR1 SNHLY and CDR2 FYNNEI come from the germline V gene. The CDR3 region is CASSDAGFTYEQYF. The DNA for the CDR3 is TGTGCCAGCAGTGATGCAGGGTTCACCTACGAGCAGTACTTC.

V gene TRBV25-1 combines with J gene TRBJ2-1, with 9 nucleotides matching TRBD1. Germline V CDR1 and CDR2: MGHDK, SYGVNS. The V gene end was trimmed by 5 bases and the J gene end by 7 bases; junction bases not matched to a gene: 12. The CDR3 has 16 residues. The CDR3 loop reads CASSPQGGTGTNEQFF. As DNA, the CDR3 is TGTGCCAGCAGTCCCCAGGGAGGGACAGGGACAAATGAGCAGTTCTTC.

The chain links TRBV20-1 to TRBJ1-1; unclear D gene. This CDR3 has 11 residues. V dropped 7 bases and J dropped 1 base, with 7 bases sitting between them. Germline V gives CDR1 DFQATT, CDR2 SNEGSKA (reference sequence). The CDR3 sequence: CSGQENTEAFF. The CDR3 DNA reads TGCAGTGGGCAGGAGAACACTGAAGCTTTCTTT.

The V and J genes are TRBV7-2 and TRBJ1-1; D ambiguous. The CDR3 is made up of 14 amino acids. V was pared by 1 base and J by 4 bases, with 10 bases between. Germline V CDR1 and CDR2: SGHTA, FQGNSA. CDR3 amino acids: CASSLDGTGTEAFF. In nucleotides, the CDR3 is TGTGCCAGCAGCTTAGACGGTACGGGCACTGAAGCTTTCTTT.

V and J are TRBV11-2 and TRBJ2-7; the D gene is possibly TRBD1 (6 bases). This CDR3 has 14 amino acids. Looked up from germline, CDR1 is SGHAT and CDR2 is FQNNGV. Trimming removed 5 bases at V and 0 bases at J, with 11 bases between. The CDR3 DNA follows: TGTGCCAGCAGCCCCGGACAGCTCTCCTACGAGCAGTACTTC. Translating it yields CASSPGQLSYEQYF.

In its sample, this clone was seen many times. V gene TRBV9 combines with J gene TRBJ2-2; TRBD2 might be the D (6 bases). The V gene lost 0 bases and the J gene lost 7 bases, with 13 bases spanning the gap. The CDR3 extends over 15 amino acids. Germline values: CDR1 SGDLS, CDR2 YYNGEE. CDR3 nucleotide sequence: TGTGCCAGCAGCGTAGCTTCCGCGCGGGGCGGGGAGCTGTTTTTT. Translated: CASSVASARGGELFF.

This clone was observed a few times. The chain combines TRBV5-1 with TRBJ2-1; D may match TRBD1 or TRBD2 (5 bases each). V was cut by 4 bases and J by 0 bases, with 14 bases left in between. Germline V CDR1 and CDR2: SGHRS, YFSETQ. CDR3 size: 16 residues. Here the CDR3 DNA reads TGCGCCAGCAGCGGGGGTAGCGCTAGCTCCTACAATGAGCAGTTCTTC. This codes for CASSGGSASSYNEQFF.

The rearrangement uses TRBV7-2 and TRBJ2-1; D is perhaps TRBD2 (5 bases). This CDR3 has 15 residues. The V end was cut by 5 bases, the J end by 3 bases, with 14 bases between. Germline V gives CDR1 SGHTA, CDR2 FQGNSA. Written as DNA, the CDR3 is TGTGCCAGCAGCCGCCTCGCTAGCAGCTACAATGAGCAGTTCTTC. Its translation is CASSRLASSYNEQFF. Full variable domain (outside the CDR3, taken from reference TRBV7-2 and TRBJ2-1): GAGVSQSPSNKVTEKGKDVELRCDPISGHTALYWYRQSLGQGLEFLIYFQGNSAPDKSGLPSDRFSAERTGGSVSTLTIQRTQQEDSAVYLCASSRLASSYNEQFFGPGTRLTVL.